A selection of T cell receptor beta chains follows, all from one sample in a study of shared clonotypes between healthy human individuals. Some clones are missing from TCRdb's copy, which holds only in-frame ones; the method was immunoSEQ multiplex PCR. The sample shows around 2,000,000 clones, 90% to 95% of them seen only once. The specimen sequenced was naive CD4+ T cells sorted from blood. The receptors come from a man between 18 and 35 years old in good health. Both conserved end residues are part of each CDR3. D genes are given only for firm matches. Rows may omit the clone size; those that give it use once, few, many or a size class.

D | size | J | V | CDR3 | DNA
TRBD1 | NA | TRBJ2-4 | TRBV7-3 | CASSFPQGRAKNIQYF | TGTGCCAGCAGCTTCCCACAGGGGAGAGCCAAAAACATTCAGTACTTC
TRBD2 | once | TRBJ2-3 | TRBV9 | CASSARQAGPTDTQYF | TGTGCCAGCAGCGCCCGTCAAGCGGGACCCACAGATACGCAGTATTTT
NA | NA | TRBJ1-5 | TRBV28 | CASSGWQPQHF | TGTGCCAGCAGTGGTTGGCAGCCCCAGCATTTT
TRBD1 | NA | TRBJ1-2 | TRBV5-1 | CASSRSFGTGAGYGYTF | TGCGCCAGCAGCCGTTCATTTGGGACAGGGGCGGGCTATGGCTACACCTTC
NA | NA | TRBJ2-1 | TRBV7-9 | CASSGITGYSYNEQFF | TGTGCCAGCAGCGGTATCACAGGTTACTCCTACAATGAGCAGTTCTTC
NA | once | TRBJ1-3 | TRBV4-1 | CASSPLQGSGNTIYF | TGCGCCAGCAGCCCGTTACAGGGCTCTGGAAACACCATATATTTT
NA | NA | TRBJ1-2 | TRBV20-1 | CSAFQGYGYTF | TGCAGTGCTTTCCAGGGTTATGGCTACACCTTC
NA | NA | TRBJ2-7 | TRBV10-3 | CATQGVGEQYF | TGTGCCACCCAAGGGGTGGGCGAGCAGTACTTC
TRBD1 | once | TRBJ1-3 | TRBV7-9 | CASSLGTGEPSGNTIYF | TGTGCCAGCAGCTTAGGGACAGGCGAACCCTCTGGAAACACCATATATTTT
TRBD1 | NA | TRBJ2-5 | TRBV19 | CASSTTGEETQYF | TGTGCCAGTAGTACGACAGGGGAAGAGACCCAGTACTTC
NA | NA | TRBJ1-2 | TRBV7-2 | CASSFIGQGYGYTF | TGTGCCAGCAGCTTTATAGGGCAGGGCTATGGCTACACCTTC
NA | NA | TRBJ1-6 | TRBV7-2 | CASSLQTNSYNSPLHF | TGTGCCAGCAGTCTACAGACCAACTCCTATAATTCACCCCTCCACTTT
TRBD1 | NA | TRBJ1-5 | TRBV7-2 | CASSPGQGFNQPQHF | TGTGCCAGCAGCCCAGGACAGGGGTTCAATCAGCCCCAGCATTTT
TRBD2 | NA | TRBJ2-5 | TRBV15 | CATSRDGLALQETQYF | TGTGCCACCAGCAGGGATGGACTAGCGCTGCAAGAGACCCAGTACTTC
NA | NA | TRBJ1-3 | TRBV6-5 | CATRPGGAGNTIYF | TGTGCCACCCGACCGGGGGGAGCTGGAAACACCATATATTTT
TRBD2 | NA | TRBJ2-1 | TRBV19 | CASRIGLAEYNEQFF | TGTGCCAGTAGGATCGGACTAGCGGAGTACAATGAGCAGTTCTTC
NA | NA | TRBJ2-5 | TRBV9 | CASSVGSSSTFQETQYF | TGTGCCAGCAGCGTAGGTTCGAGTAGTACTTTCCAAGAGACCCAGTACTTC